These 22 T cell receptor beta chains share one sample of origin, sequenced in a study of fetal regulatory T cell absence and autoimmunity. Sequenced by immunoSEQ multiplex PCR; TCRdb stores in-frame clones only, minus some. The table lists about 95,000 clones, approximately 75% of them singletons. Sequenced material: pancreas tissue. Every receptor here comes from a male donor with IPEX syndrome.

The chain recombines TRBV6-6 with TRBJ2-5; unclear D gene. V lost 6 bases, J lost 2 bases, and 16 bases lay in between. CDR1 and CDR2 from the germline V gene are MNHNY and SVGAGI (reference sequence). This CDR3 is built from 15 residues. CDR3 sequence reads: CASSRSPTYQETQYF. CDR3 coding DNA: TGTGCCAGCAGCCGGAGTCCGACATATCAAGAGACCCAGTACTTC.

The chain has TRBV4-1 and TRBJ2-7; 13 nucleotides line up with TRBD2. The CDR3 loop spans 14 amino acids. Germline V CDR1 and CDR2: MGHRA, YSYEKL. V lost 5 bases to trimming and J lost 5 bases; unmatched junction nucleotides: 3. CDR3 nucleotide sequence: TGCGCCAGCAGCGGGACTAGCGGGACGGACGAGCAGTACTTC. As protein: CASSGTSGTDEQYF.

This clone was detected a few times. The gene calls are TRBV27 and TRBJ1-1; no reliable D call. The V and J ends lost 4 bases and 6 bases respectively, with 15 bases between them. Germline V CDR1 and CDR2: MNHEY, SMNVEV (reference sequence). The CDR3 totals 14 residues. The CDR3 region has the DNA TGTGCCAGCAGTTCGGATCCCCCGTGGGCTGAAGCTTTCTTT. Amino acid sequence: CASSSDPPWAEAFF.

The CDR3 here is CASSQDILAGNEQFF. In DNA form, the CDR3 reads TGTGCCAGCAGCCAAGATATACTAGCAGGGAATGAGCAGTTCTTC. This chain uses TRBV4-2 with TRBJ2-1, with D perhaps TRBD2 (6 bases). Germline assignment: CDR1 LGHNA and CDR2 YNFKEQ. This CDR3 is built from 15 residues. Between the trimmed V and J ends, which lost 0 bases and 7 bases, there was a span of 13 bases.

The chain couples TRBV18 to TRBJ2-7, with D unclear. V was clipped by 5 bases and J by 0 bases, with 8 bases between them. CDR1 KGHSH and CDR2 LQKENI come from the germline V gene. This CDR3 has 13 residues. The CDR3 here is CASSEFYSYEQYF. The CDR3 DNA follows: TGTGCCAGCTCAGAATTTTACTCCTACGAGCAGTACTTC.

This rearrangement joins TRBV7-2 to TRBJ2-5, with TRBD2 matching over 12 bases. J lost 1 base, V lost 0 bases, and 12 bases had no gene match. Germline V lookup: CDR1 SGHTA, CDR2 FQGNSA. This CDR3 is built from 20 residues. DNA for the CDR3: TGTGCCAGCAGCTTAGCGGGGCTGGTACTAGCGGGAGGATTCCAAGAGACCCAGTACTTC. Its protein is CASSLAGLVLAGGFQETQYF.

V usage is TRBV5-1 and J usage is TRBJ2-3; 10 positions agree with TRBD2. The CDR3 has 16 amino acids. V gave up 2 bases and J gave up 2 bases; unmatched junction bases: 5. Germline V gene lookup returns CDR1 SGHRS and CDR2 YFSETQ. This CDR3 reads CASSFRTSGPTDTQYF. CDR3 DNA sequence: TGCGCCAGCAGCTTCAGGACTAGCGGTCCCACAGATACGCAGTATTTT. The complete variable domain, with remaining parts taken from reference TRBV5-1 and TRBJ2-3, reads KAGVTQTPRYLIKTRGQQVTLSCSPISGHRSVSWYQQTPGQGLQFLFEYFSETQRNKGNFPGRFSGRQFSNSRSEMNVSTLELGDSALYLCASSFRTSGPTDTQYFGPGTRLTVL.

The chain employs TRBV6-5 and TRBJ2-7, with D perhaps TRBD1 (6 bases). Germline V gives CDR1 MNHEY, CDR2 SVGAGI. Trimming removed 2 bases from V and 1 base from J, with 12 bases in between. This CDR3 has 15 amino acids. The CDR3 DNA sequence: TGTGCCAGCAGTTACACGGGACAAGGATCCTACGAGCAGTACTTC. Amino acid sequence: CASSYTGQGSYEQYF.

This chain connects TRBV4-3 to TRBJ1-1; 7 bases align to TRBD1. Germline CDR1 and CDR2: LGHNA and YSLEER. J gave up 1 base and V 4 bases, and 3 bases lay outside the gene matches. This CDR3 contains 14 residues. The CDR3 here is CASSRGTANTEAFF. CDR3 DNA sequence: TGCGCCAGCAGCCGCGGGACAGCGAACACTGAAGCTTTCTTT.

V is TRBV5-4 and J is TRBJ2-3; perhaps D is TRBD1 or TRBD2 (5 bases each). The CDR3 has 14 amino acids. V was cut by 0 bases and J by 6 bases, with 11 bases left in between. The germline gives CDR1 SGHNT, CDR2 YYREEE (reference sequence). The chain's CDR3 is CASSLGGKPDTQYF. CDR3 in DNA: TGTGCCAGCAGCTTGGGGGGGAAACCTGATACGCAGTATTTT.

The CDR3 is CASSLDWRHRTDTQYF. The DNA of the CDR3 is TGTGCCAGCAGCTTAGATTGGCGCCACCGCACAGATACGCAGTATTTT. The chain carries TRBV11-2 and TRBJ2-3; D unclear. Germline CDR1 is SGHAT and CDR2 is FQNNGV. Trimming took off 0 bases at V and 1 base at J, with 11 bases between the two ends. The CDR3 consists of 16 residues.

V usage is TRBV6-4 and J usage is TRBJ2-2, with D perhaps TRBD2 (6 bases). This CDR3 contains 14 residues. Trimming took 5 bases from V and 3 from J, leaving 10 bases between them. Per germline, CDR1 MRHNA and CDR2 SNTAGT. CDR3 in DNA: TGTGCCAGCAGTAGGGGACTCTACACCGGGGAGCTGTTTTTT. It encodes CASSRGLYTGELFF.

This clone was recorded once. The chain has TRBV15 and TRBJ1-3; tentative D call: TRBD1 (5 bases). Germline V CDR1 and CDR2: LNHNV, YYDKDF (reference sequence). V was clipped by 5 bases and J by 1 base, with 12 bases between them. This CDR3 comprises 15 residues. CDR3 protein: CATSAGLASGNTIYF. DNA for the CDR3: TGTGCCACCAGCGCAGGGCTCGCTTCTGGAAACACCATATATTTT.

The CDR3 nucleotides are TGTGCCAGCAGCTTTCGGGACCTATCCTACGAGCAGTACTTC. The encoded protein is CASSFRDLSYEQYF. V and J are TRBV13 and TRBJ2-7, with D perhaps being TRBD1 or TRBD2 (5 bases each). The germline V gene encodes CDR1 PRHDT and CDR2 FYEKMQ (reference sequence). This CDR3 contains 14 residues. V was pared by 3 bases and J by 1 base, with 10 bases between.

A few counts support this clone. This chain uses TRBV5-4 with TRBJ2-1; no firm D call. The CDR3 loop spans 12 amino acids. With 0 bases removed from V and 3 bases from J, the gap between germline ends came to 1 base. CDR1 is SGHNT and CDR2 is YYREEE in the germline V gene (reference sequence). The CDR3 DNA is TGTGCCAGCAGCTTGGTCTACAATGAGCAGTTCTTC. As protein: CASSLVYNEQFF.

This rearrangement joins TRBV27 to TRBJ2-2; D ambiguous. This CDR3 spans 13 amino acids. Germline CDR1 reads MNHEY; CDR2 reads SMNVEV (reference sequence). V was trimmed by 4 bases and J by 5 bases, leaving 8 bases between them. Here the CDR3 reads CASSSAYTGELFF. CDR3 coding DNA: TGTGCCAGCAGTTCAGCGTATACCGGGGAGCTGTTTTTT.

The rearrangement links TRBV5-1 to TRBJ1-1; 10 bases agree with TRBD1. V trimming: 3 bases; J trimming: 6 bases; junction bases outside the gene matches: 5. Germline V gene data show CDR1 as SGHRS and CDR2 as YFSETQ. The CDR3 spans 14 residues. The chain's CDR3 is CASSSGTGDPEAFF. In DNA, the CDR3 is TGCGCCAGCAGCTCCGGGACAGGGGACCCTGAAGCTTTCTTT. Filled out from reference TRBV5-1 and TRBJ1-1, the complete variable domain reads KAGVTQTPRYLIKTRGQQVTLSCSPISGHRSVSWYQQTPGQGLQFLFEYFSETQRNKGNFPGRFSGRQFSNSRSEMNVSTLELGDSALYLCASSSGTGDPEAFFGQGTRLTVV.

This clone occurred a few times. This sequence joins TRBV11-3 and TRBJ2-1; 9 bases line up with TRBD2. After removal of 7 bases from V and 5 bases from J, the junction contained 12 bases not matched to a gene. The CDR3 is 16 residues long. CDR1 and CDR2 (germline): SGHNT, YENEEA. In DNA, the CDR3 is TGTGCCAGCACCCACCCGAGGCTAGCGGGGAACAATGAGCAGTTCTTC. Encoded protein: CASTHPRLAGNNEQFF.

The genes are TRBV7-6 and TRBJ2-3; 10 bases line up with TRBD2. The length of the CDR3 is 16 residues. CDR1 SGHVS and CDR2 FNYEAQ come from the germline V gene. V shed 2 bases, J shed 4 bases, and the junction held 6 bases outside the gene matches. CDR3 region: CASSLRASGGADTQYF. For the CDR3, the DNA is TGTGCCAGCAGCTTAAGGGCTAGCGGGGGTGCAGATACGCAGTATTTT.

J is TRBJ1-5 and V is TRBV7-2, with no clear D. The CDR3 runs 14 residues. The germline V gene has CDR1 SGHTA and CDR2 FQGNSA. The V end lost 1 base, the J end lost 7 bases, and 11 bases lay between the germline ends. CDR3 DNA sequence: TGTGCCAGCAGCTTAGAGGGCGGGAGACAGCCCCAGCATTTT. Protein: CASSLEGGRQPQHF. The whole variable domain, remainder taken from reference TRBV7-2 and TRBJ1-5, is GAGVSQSPSNKVTEKGKDVELRCDPISGHTALYWYRQSLGQGLEFLIYFQGNSAPDKSGLPSDRFSAERTGGSVSTLTIQRTQQEDSAVYLCASSLEGGRQPQHFGDGTRLSIL.

The V call is TRBV30, the J call TRBJ2-1, with a tentative D call TRBD2 (6 bases). Germline CDR1 and CDR2: GTSNPN and SVGIG (reference sequence). V was clipped by 3 bases and J by 3 bases, with 9 bases between them. The CDR3 is 13 residues long. CDR3 sequence: CAWRASVYNEQFF. DNA of the CDR3: TGTGCCTGGAGGGCTAGCGTCTACAATGAGCAGTTCTTC.

The J gene is TRBJ1-5, the V gene TRBV5-1, with no clear D. The CDR3 sequence is 17 residues long. Germline CDR1 SGHRS, CDR2 YFSETQ. Trimming pared 2 bases from V and 0 bases from J, leaving 15 bases between. As DNA, the CDR3 is TGCGCCAGCAGCTTCCTACCGGGCCCTTATAGCAATCAGCCCCAGCATTTT. Protein: CASSFLPGPYSNQPQHF. The variable domain in full, with the rest retrieved from reference TRBV5-1 and TRBJ1-5, is KAGVTQTPRYLIKTRGQQVTLSCSPISGHRSVSWYQQTPGQGLQFLFEYFSETQRNKGNFPGRFSGRQFSNSRSEMNVSTLELGDSALYLCASSFLPGPYSNQPQHFGDGTRLSIL.